A selection of T cell receptor beta chains follows, all from one sample in a study of blood T cells in healthy people across ages. TCRdb itself ran the 5' RACE reads through MiXCR, one entry per CDR3 protein. Of some 1.8 million distinct CDR3 sequences in the sample, about 39% are singletons; the top ten hold around 23%. The sequenced sample consisted of blood. Receptors were obtained from a human donor in good health. CDR3s include the opening cysteine and the closing phenylalanine or tryptophan.

V	length	CDR3
TRBV20-1	15	CSAPPPPYSNQPQHF
TRBV6-2/TRBV6-3	13	CASSYGRNNEQFF
TRBV29-1	11	CSVEWDGGYTF
TRBV7-3	16	CASSLKGQGVGETQYF
TRBV27	13	CASKEDSYNEQFF
TRBV7-9	17	CASIETRAGGGTDTQYF
TRBV5-4	17	CASSLRGSPSSYNEQFF
TRBV7-2	11	CASSLNHAQYF
TRBV6-1	14	CASSNRATNEKLFF
TRBV29-1	13	CSVALGPKETQYF
TRBV4-3	14	CASSQERNTGELFF
TRBV2	12	CASFRQGNIQYF
TRBV6-6	15	CASSRQGWKQETQYF
TRBV15	15	CATSRDLTAGRGYTF
TRBV5-5	14	CASSRDRGGGTQYF
TRBV5-1	17	CASSLAKTGSSYNEQFF
TRBV4-1	15	CASSQDDRGFYGYTF
TRBV2	15	CASSVARRSTDTQYF
TRBV20-1	12	CSAQAGGETQYF
TRBV2	13	CASIPGVQETQYF
TRBV11-2	18	CASSIRGVQGIISGGYTF
TRBV4-1	17	CASSQVTGGLKGYEQYF
TRBV20-1	13	CSASVRPTYEQYF
TRBV29-1	17	CSVEDLGVRVAGNEQFF
TRBV20-1	13	CSAQGGIYNEQFF
TRBV5-6	13	CASSLKSQETQYF
TRBV4-1	16	CASSPGLASYQETQYF
TRBV7-9	18	CASSLGGGLTNHGYGYTF
TRBV6-5	18	CASSHKITGLAVYNEQFF
TRBV20-1	15	CSSKQGTGGYNEQFF
TRBV6-2/TRBV6-3	14	CASPNWGTQETQYF
TRBV7-6	15	CASSAGFGSTDTQYF
TRBV3-1	15	CASSSTIGTGYEQYF
TRBV6-5	14	CASRKTSLQETQYF
TRBV14	15	CASSQGGTGAFEQFF
TRBV27	15	CASSLSNTLGQPQHF
TRBV7-9	18	CASSLPSSGGVAKNIQYF
TRBV20-1	12	CSARVTNYEQYF
TRBV7-9	14	CASSLIAAADTQYF
TRBV7-8	16	CASSLLAGDLTDTQYF
TRBV4-1	15	CASSQIIGTPYEQYF
TRBV29-1	12	CSAGSLFLPQHF
TRBV4-1	15	CASSQDRGTMSGYTF
TRBV5-1	14	CASSLAPRNYGYTF
TRBV28	11	CATGGYTEAFF
TRBV10-3	17	CAIRNSFGGASYNEQFF
TRBV7-2	13	CAIQDTDNYGYTF
TRBV6-2/TRBV6-3	14	CASSWDSGNQPQHF
TRBV4-1	16	CASSRLGGRFFYEQYF
TRBV3-1	16	CASSLRTGGRNYGYTF
TRBV20-1	13	CSARDWVTDTQYF
TRBV3-1	14	CASSGGALADTQYF
TRBV20-1	11	CSAVWGDTQYF
TRBV24-1	13	CATSGRDGDTQYF
TRBV10-3	13	CAITPGQGNEQYF
TRBV12-3/TRBV12-4	13	CASSSSFDYGYTF
TRBV2	14	CASSDGQGNGIWFF
TRBV5-6	14	CASSLTGVEEKLFF
TRBV6-5	14	CAGRADRETNEQYF